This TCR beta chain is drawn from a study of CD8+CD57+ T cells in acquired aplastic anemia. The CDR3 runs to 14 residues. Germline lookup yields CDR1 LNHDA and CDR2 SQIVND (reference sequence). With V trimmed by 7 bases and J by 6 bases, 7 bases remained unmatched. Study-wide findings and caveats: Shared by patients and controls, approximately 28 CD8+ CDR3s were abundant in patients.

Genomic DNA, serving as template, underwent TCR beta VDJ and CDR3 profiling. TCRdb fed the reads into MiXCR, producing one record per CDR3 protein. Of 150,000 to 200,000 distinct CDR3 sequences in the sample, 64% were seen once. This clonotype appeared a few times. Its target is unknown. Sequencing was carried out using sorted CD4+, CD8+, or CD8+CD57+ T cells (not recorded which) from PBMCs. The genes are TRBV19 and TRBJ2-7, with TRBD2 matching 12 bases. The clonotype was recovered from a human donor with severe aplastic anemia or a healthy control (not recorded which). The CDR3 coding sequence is TGTGCCAGTACCACACTAGCGGGAGGTCGCGAGCAGTACTTC. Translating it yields CASTTLAGGREQYF.